This TCR beta chain is from a study of blood T cell repertoires in COVID-19. Turning to the study itself: From the United States, Italy and Spain came samples of acute and convalescent COVID-19. Sample material is recorded as cDNA or gDNA derived from T cells, B-cell-depleted T cells, or PBMCs.

In this sample, this clone turned up once. Clones were sequenced by immunoSEQ multiplex PCR, and TCRdb holds only the in-frame ones, with some missing. The table includes around 330,000 clones, 70% to 90% detected once. The CDR3 loop spans 15 amino acids. CDR1 and CDR2 from the germline V gene are MDHEN and SYDVKM. Losses at the gene ends were 1 base for V and 2 bases for J; bases not matched to a gene: 2. Adults between roughly 18 and 100 years of age took part from 20 to 25 US areas. Cohort allocation depended upon clinical history that participants reported. The chain employs TRBV28 and TRBJ2-7; TRBD1 aligns across 10 bases. This clonotype originated in a woman between 35 and 50 years old who had recovered from COVID-19. Sequenced material: PBMCs or T cells enriched from blood (not recorded which). CDR3: CASSLSGTGAYEQYF. CDR3 nucleotides: TGTGCCAGCAGTTTATCCGGGACAGGGGCCTACGAGCAGTACTTC.